The 24 T cell receptor beta chains below all came from one sample that was sequenced in a study of regulatory T cells in long-lasting Graves disease. CDR3-region Arm-PCR and iRepertoire HTBI primers produced the TCR beta libraries. Each CDR3 protein is one row after TCRdb ran MiXCR on the multiplex PCR reads. The sample has about 470,000 distinct CDR3 sequences; about a fifth are singletons. Regarding time point: persistent/refractory GD, antithyroid drugs over 5 years with positive TRAb. PBMCs were the source of the RNA used for TCR sequencing. Source: peripheral blood mononuclear cells (PBMCs), taken when the disease was refractory, from a patient treated with antithyroid drugs. The receptors derive from a female donor with Graves disease.

This clonotype was counted many times. The V gene is TRBV30, the J gene TRBJ1-5; D is undetermined. Per germline, CDR1 GTSNPN and CDR2 SVGIG (reference sequence). V was clipped by 3 bases and J by 3 bases, with 9 bases between them. The CDR3 consists of 13 residues. CDR3 region: CAWSSTINQPQHF. The CDR3 DNA reads as TGTGCCTGGAGCTCTACAATCAATCAGCCCCAGCATTTT.

At least ten counts were recorded for this clonotype. The chain couples TRBV13 to TRBJ2-7; D is tentatively TRBD1 or TRBD2 (6 bases each). This CDR3 region has 12 residues. Germline CDR1 PRHDT, CDR2 FYEKMQ (reference sequence). V lost 7 bases, J lost 5 bases, and 12 bases lay in between. The CDR3 here is CASKTGAHEQYF. The CDR3 region has the DNA TGTGCCAGCAAGACGGGGGCCCACGAGCAGTACTTC.

The chain is built from TRBV7-9 and TRBJ2-7; D remains ambiguous. Trimming removed 5 bases at V and 5 bases at J, with 16 bases between. The CDR3 runs 14 residues. Germline V gene sequence: CDR1 SEHNR, CDR2 FQNEAQ (reference sequence). CDR3 nucleotides: TGTGCCAGCAGCGGCCGACTCCGTGCGGACGAGCAGTACTTC. Protein: CASSGRLRADEQYF.

In this sample, this clonotype turned up many times. The chain uses TRBV11-2 and TRBJ2-7; 8 nucleotides line up with TRBD2. The germline V gene encodes CDR1 SGHAT and CDR2 FQNNGV. The CDR3 totals 16 residues. J gave up 0 bases and V 5 bases, and 9 bases lay outside the gene matches. The CDR3 region is CASSPRGGIHSYEQYF. The CDR3 region has the DNA TGTGCCAGCAGCCCCCGGGGGGGGATCCACTCCTACGAGCAGTACTTC.

The chain has TRBV7-9 and TRBJ1-2; D is perhaps TRBD1 (6 bases). Germline V CDR1 and CDR2: SEHNR, FQNEAQ (reference sequence). The ends were cut back, 6 bases at V and 8 bases at J, with 16 bases in the middle. CDR3 length equals 13 residues. The CDR3 nucleotides are TGTGCCAGCAGTTTCACAGGGAGGCGCGGCTACACCTTC. Its translation: CASSFTGRRGYTF.

This clonotype appeared many times. V gene TRBV6-1 combines with J gene TRBJ1-1; tentative D call: TRBD1 (6 bases). Deletions cut 2 bases from V and 5 bases from J, with 15 bases between. The CDR3 totals 15 residues. The germline V gene encodes CDR1 MNHNS and CDR2 SASEGT. CDR3: CASSEKALGGTEAFF. The CDR3 coding sequence is TGTGCCAGCAGTGAAAAGGCCCTAGGGGGAACTGAAGCTTTCTTT.

The rearrangement joins TRBV19 to TRBJ2-6; possibly TRBD1 or TRBD2 for D (5 bases each). The CDR3 runs 18 residues. Trimming left V 3 bases short and J 0 bases short, with 15 bases between. Germline assignment: CDR1 LNHDA and CDR2 SQIVND (reference sequence). The CDR3: CASSMGTNLGSGANVLTF. CDR3 sequence (DNA): TGTGCCAGTAGTATGGGGACGAATCTCGGCTCTGGGGCCAACGTCCTGACTTTC.

Notes on this clonotype: One base away lies a much larger clone, so this may be a sequencing read error. In DNA form, the CDR3 reads TGTGCCAGCAGGAGCCGGAACAGGGGACATCAGCCCCAGCATTTT. Amino acids: CASRSRNRGHQPQHF. The V gene is TRBV6-1, the J gene TRBJ1-5; 7 positions agree with TRBD1. Looked up from germline, CDR1 is MNHNS and CDR2 is SASEGT. Trimming cost V 6 bases and J 5 bases; bases outside gene matches: 10. The CDR3 length is 15 residues.

J is TRBJ1-2 and V is TRBV6-1; D remains unclear. Trimming shortened V by 6 bases and J by 8 bases, and 19 bases separated the two germline ends. This CDR3 region has 14 residues. Germline-derived CDR1 and CDR2 are MNHNS and SASEGT. The CDR3 region has the DNA TGTGCCAGCAGAGAGACCGGGCGTCAGTACGGCTACACCTTC. It yields the protein CASRETGRQYGYTF.

This clonotype showed up just once. This sequence joins TRBV6-1 and TRBJ2-1; no clear D. The CDR3 is 17 amino acids. The germline V gene encodes CDR1 MNHNS and CDR2 SASEGT. Trimming shortened V by 6 bases and J by 1 base, and 19 bases separated the two germline ends. In DNA form, the CDR3 reads TGTGCCAGCAGCTCCAAAAAAAAAAGCGAATCCTACAATGAGCAGTTCTTC. This gives the protein CASSSKKKSESYNEQFF.

Many counts were recorded for this clonotype. In DNA form, the CDR3 reads TGTGCCAGCAGTTTAAATTCGGCAGAAGGGGATTCCTACGAGCAGTACTTC. This encodes CASSLNSAEGDSYEQYF. V gene TRBV28 combines with J gene TRBJ2-7; possible D gene TRBD1, 5 bases. V was pared by 2 bases and J by 1 base, with 18 bases between. CDR3 length: 17 residues. Germline values: CDR1 MDHEN, CDR2 SYDVKM.

The chain couples TRBV27 to TRBJ2-7; TRBD1 is a possible D gene (6 bases). The CDR3 runs 15 residues. Looked up from germline, CDR1 is MNHEY and CDR2 is SMNVEV (reference sequence). V shed 5 bases and J shed 3 bases, with 17 bases lying between them. The CDR3 DNA follows: TGTGCCAGCAGTGCCGGACAGTATCCAATCTACGAGCAGTACTTC. Residues: CASSAGQYPIYEQYF.

The chain's CDR3 is CASSLPGEYEQYF. CDR3 DNA: TGTGCCAGCAGCTTACCGGGAGAATACGAGCAGTACTTC. The V gene is TRBV7-9, the J gene TRBJ2-7, with a possible D match to TRBD2 (6 bases). Trimming cost V 2 bases and J 4 bases, with 9 bases left between them. Germline V gives CDR1 SEHNR, CDR2 FQNEAQ (reference sequence). The CDR3 covers 13 residues.

The genes are TRBV7-9 and TRBJ1-4, with a weak D call TRBD1 (5 bases). CDR3 size: 15 residues. Germline V gene lookup returns CDR1 SEHNR and CDR2 FQNEAQ (reference sequence). The ends were cut back, 4 bases at V and 6 bases at J, with 15 bases in the middle. CDR3 region: CASSYNVGADEKLFF. The CDR3 DNA sequence: TGTGCCAGCAGCTACAACGTAGGGGCGGATGAAAAACTGTTTTTT.

The chain uses TRBV7-9 and TRBJ2-7, with a possible D match to TRBD1 (7 bases). The CDR3 loop spans 15 amino acids. The ends were cut back, 5 bases at V and 0 bases at J, with 14 bases in the middle. CDR1 SEHNR and CDR2 FQNEAQ come from the germline V gene (reference sequence). The CDR3 DNA is TGTGCCAGCAGCCCGGGCAGGGGGGTCTCCTACGAGCAGTACTTC. Residues: CASSPGRGVSYEQYF.

Concerning this clonotype: With a far larger clone one base away, a read error is the likely cause. The genes are TRBV7-2 and TRBJ1-2; D possibly corresponds to TRBD1 (5 bases). The CDR3 contains 12 residues. Germline V gene lookup returns CDR1 SGHTA and CDR2 FQGNSA. Between the trimmed V and J ends, which lost 2 bases and 8 bases, there was a span of 9 bases. The CDR3 DNA reads as TGTGCCAGCAGCTTAACCGGGACCGGCTACACCTTC. Amino acid sequence: CASSLTGTGYTF.

Many counts were recorded for this clonotype. The CDR3 spells CATSYSSLAGATNEKLFF. The CDR3 DNA follows: TGTGCCACCAGCTACTCCTCGTTGGCAGGGGCAACTAATGAAAAACTGTTTTTT. The gene calls are TRBV15 and TRBJ1-4, with D perhaps matching TRBD1 (6 bases). Deletions cut 5 bases from V and 0 bases from J, with 19 bases between. This CDR3 has 18 amino acids. Germline CDR1 reads LNHNV; CDR2 reads YYDKDF (reference sequence).

The chain employs TRBV20-1 and TRBJ2-3, with no clear D. V lost 1 base and J lost 3, with 5 bases in between. Per the germline V gene, CDR1 is DFQATT and CDR2 is SNEGSKA (reference sequence). The CDR3 is made up of 12 amino acids. In DNA form, the CDR3 reads TGCAGTGCTAGAGGCTATACAGATACGCAGTATTTT. Translated: CSARGYTDTQYF.

The chain combines TRBV20-1 with TRBJ2-7; perhaps TRBD1 as D (5 bases). Trimming took off 4 bases at V and 0 bases at J, with 10 bases between the two ends. This CDR3 comprises 13 residues. Looked up from germline, CDR1 is DFQATT and CDR2 is SNEGSKA (reference sequence). The CDR3, as DNA: TGCAGTGCTAATCAGGGCATCTCCTACGAGCAGTACTTC. Amino acid sequence: CSANQGISYEQYF.

This clonotype was seen more than once but under ten times. The V gene is TRBV10-3, the J gene TRBJ1-5; a weak D match, TRBD1 (5 bases). The ends were cut back, 7 bases at V and 1 base at J, with 8 bases in the middle. The CDR3 is 13 residues long. From germline, CDR1 is ENHRY and CDR2 SYGVKD. The DNA of the CDR3 is TGTGCCATCAATGGGGACAGCAATCAGCCCCAGCATTTT. Translating gives CAINGDSNQPQHF.

The chain uses TRBV18 and TRBJ2-7; 7 bases map to TRBD2. Germline trimming cut 4 bases from V and 0 bases from J; bases unmatched to any gene: 6. CDR1 and CDR2 from the germline V gene are KGHSH and LQKENI. This CDR3 is 15 amino acids long. In DNA, the CDR3 is TGTGCCAGCTCACACGGGACTAAGAGCTCCTACGAGCAGTACTTC. Protein sequence: CASSHGTKSSYEQYF.

This clonotype was seen ten or more times. V usage is TRBV11-2 and J usage is TRBJ2-7, with D perhaps matching TRBD1 (5 bases). From germline, CDR1 is SGHAT and CDR2 FQNNGV. This CDR3 comprises 12 residues. The V end was cut by 8 bases, the J end by 2 bases, with 10 bases between. In DNA, the CDR3 is TGTGCCAGCGGACATCACCCCTACGAGCAGTACTTC. Protein product: CASGHHPYEQYF.

The J gene is TRBJ2-2, the V gene TRBV9, with 9 bases that match TRBD2. J lost 3 bases, V lost 0 bases, and 0 bases had no gene match. This CDR3 has 15 residues. Germline V gene sequence: CDR1 SGDLS, CDR2 YYNGEE. The CDR3 DNA is TGTGCCAGCAGCGTAGTAGCGGGAGACACCGGGGAGCTGTTTTTT. Encoded protein: CASSVVAGDTGELFF.

The table lists this clonotype with many counts. This rearrangement joins TRBV27 to TRBJ1-4; TRBD1 aligns across 9 bases. Germline values: CDR1 MNHEY, CDR2 SMNVEV (reference sequence). The CDR3 is made up of 14 amino acids. V trimming: 4 bases; J trimming: 5 bases; junction bases outside the gene matches: 2. The CDR3, as DNA: TGTGCCAGCAGTTCCGGACAGGGGAATGAAAAACTGTTTTTT. Translation gives CASSSGQGNEKLFF.